This TCR beta chain derives from a study of T cell changes during pregnancy in multiple sclerosis. Germline values: CDR1 SQVTM, CDR2 ANQGSEA. The CDR3 has 13 residues. Trimming took 2 bases from V and 4 from J, leaving 10 bases between them. TCRdb's table, derived via immunoSEQ multiplex PCR, lists solely in-frame clones and lacks some. The table records 50,000 to 70,000 clones, more than 85% of them present only once. The clonotype comes from a female donor with multiple sclerosis, enrolled in a pregnancy study. The chain couples TRBV29-1 to TRBJ2-3, with D maybe TRBD1 (6 bases). This sample comprised peripheral blood, obtained in the first trimester of pregnancy. CDR3 amino acids: CSVELGAPDTQYF. CDR3 nucleotide sequence: TGCAGCGTTGAATTGGGGGCCCCAGATACGCAGTATTTT.